This T cell receptor (beta chain) was captured in a study of cytomegalovirus exposure and HLA in healthy donors. Germline values: CDR1 SGHVS, CDR2 FNYEAQ. CDR3 length: 14 residues. Trimming pared 3 bases from V and 5 bases from J, leaving 13 bases between. Turning to this clone: Antigen specificity is unknown.

In the PCR, 60 Vbeta and 13 Jbeta primers were used. Sequenced by immunoSEQ multiplex PCR; TCRdb stores in-frame clones only, minus some. The sample includes about 130,000 clones, roughly 80% of them seen just once. Study-level findings and limits: Whilst most TCR sequences proved rare, a subset of public TCRs occurred across many donors.

Sequencing input: PBMCs. V usage is TRBV7-6 and J usage is TRBJ2-5; perhaps TRBD2 as D (7 bases). The source of this sequence is a girl aged 2 to 10 in good health and CMV-seronegative. DNA of the CDR3: TGTGCCAGCAGCTTTTTGGGGGGGGCGGAGACCCAGTACTTC. Protein product: CASSFLGGAETQYF.